The clone carrying this T cell receptor (beta chain) has a handful of counts. The antigen is unknown. These data come from a study of T cells in Graves' hyperthyroidism and ophthalmopathy. In the study overall: Prior to any treatment, at the point of initial diagnosis, peripheral blood was collected. Study-wide results and caveats: Ophthalmopathy was distinguished from stable hyperthyroidism by 13 V-J signatures.

This CDR3 comprises 16 residues. V lost 7 bases and J lost 2; bases outside the gene matches: 9. Germline V CDR1 and CDR2: MNHEY, SMNVEV (reference sequence). From RNA transcripts, TCR beta CDR3 regions were amplified. When the TCR CDR3 underwent first-round RT-PCR, the HTBI primer set was used. TCRdb reanalysed the multiplex PCR reads using MiXCR and keeps one entry per CDR3 protein. This table holds some 530,000 distinct CDR3 sequences, 20% to 25% found once. The study included ophthalmopathy patients with Clinical Activity Score at least 3, NOSPECS grade at least 4 and duration under 3 months. The study excluded patients with uncontrolled infection, other autoimmune disease, pregnancy or lactation.

What was sequenced was blood. This chain joins TRBV27 and TRBJ2-3; 10 nucleotides line up with TRBD2. The clonotype originates from a woman aged 70-85 years with Graves' ophthalmopathy. This chain's CDR3 is CASTPRLAGHTDTQYF. CDR3 coding DNA: TGTGCCAGCACCCCACGACTAGCGGGCCACACAGATACGCAGTATTTT.